The 8 T cell receptor beta chains reported below all come from one sample, sequenced in a study of CD8+CD57+ T cells in acquired aplastic anemia. In patients chosen for sequencing, flow cytometry had shown CD8+CD57+ cell expansion. TCR beta VDJ and CDR3 profiles were obtained from a genomic DNA template. Using its own MiXCR run on the reads, TCRdb lists one record per CDR3 protein. This sample has under 350,000 distinct CDR3 sequences; around three fifths occur once, and the top ten carry around 1.3%. Specimen: sorted CD4+, CD8+, or CD8+CD57+ T cells (not recorded which) from PBMCs. The receptors derive from a human donor with aplastic anemia.

At least ten counts were recorded for this clonotype. The rearrangement links TRBV5-1 to TRBJ2-4, with 7 bases aligning to TRBD2. Germline V lookup: CDR1 SGHRS, CDR2 YFSETQ. V lost 5 bases, J lost 3 bases, and 11 bases stayed unmatched. CDR3 length: 16 amino acids. Here the CDR3 reads CASSSARGEGKNIQYF. In DNA, the CDR3 is TGCGCCAGCAGTTCGGCCCGGGGGGAAGGCAAAAACATTCAGTACTTC.

This clonotype was detected a few times. The V gene is TRBV20-1, the J gene TRBJ1-5, with D possibly being TRBD1 (6 bases). Trimming took off 0 bases at V and 3 bases at J, with 9 bases between the two ends. The germline V gene encodes CDR1 DFQATT and CDR2 SNEGSKA (reference sequence). The CDR3 is 14 amino acids. The CDR3 here is CSARETGLNQPQHF. CDR3 sequence (DNA): TGCAGTGCTAGAGAGACAGGTCTCAATCAGCCCCAGCATTTT.

The V call is TRBV7-7, the J call TRBJ2-5, with 10 bases lining up with TRBD2. Germline CDR1 and CDR2: SSHAT and FNYEAQ (reference sequence). V was pared by 3 bases and J by 5 bases, with 9 bases of the junction left unmatched. This CDR3 has 16 amino acids. CDR3 residues: CASSFLGGTSDETQYF. The CDR3 DNA is TGTGCCAGCAGCTTTTTAGGTGGGACTAGCGATGAGACCCAGTACTTC.

V and J are TRBV2 and TRBJ2-5, with no clear D. The CDR3 has 16 amino acids. Germline V lookup: CDR1 SNHLY, CDR2 FYNNEI. V was clipped by 5 bases and J by 1 base, with 17 bases between them. The CDR3: CASSYTVGVSQETQYF. In DNA, the CDR3 is TGTGCCAGCAGTTACACAGTGGGTGTCTCCCAAGAGACCCAGTACTTC.

This chain joins TRBV2 and TRBJ1-2; D not certain. Germline V gene data show CDR1 as SNHLY and CDR2 as FYNNEI. The CDR3 loop spans 13 amino acids. The V end lost 11 bases, the J end lost 4 bases, and 17 bases lay between the germline ends. The CDR3 DNA follows: TGTGCCTCATACGCTGGAGATAGCTATGGCTACACCTTC. This gives the protein CASYAGDSYGYTF.

The gene calls are TRBV7-9 and TRBJ2-5, with TRBD1 matching 7 bases. The CDR3 sequence is 13 residues long. The junction had 6 bases not matched to a gene; V was cut back by 6 bases and J by 5 bases. CDR1 and CDR2 (germline): SEHNR, FQNEAQ (reference sequence). CDR3 residues: CASRRTGTETQYF. The CDR3 coding sequence is TGTGCCAGCAGACGGACAGGAACTGAGACCCAGTACTTC.

The V and J genes are TRBV7-2 and TRBJ1-6, with D hard to call. CDR1 and CDR2 (germline): SGHTA, FQGNSA. V gave up 1 base and J gave up 13 bases, with 17 bases separating them. This CDR3 is 15 amino acids long. The chain's CDR3 is CASSLDVGPAAPLHF. For the CDR3, the DNA is TGTGCCAGCAGCTTAGATGTAGGGCCGGCGGCGCCCCTCCACTTT.

The chain combines TRBV7-9 with TRBJ2-7; the match to TRBD1 covers 8 bases. The CDR3 covers 15 residues. The V segment lost 5 bases and the J segment 2 bases; nucleotides outside the gene matches: 8. Germline loops: CDR1 SEHNR, CDR2 FQNEAQ (reference sequence). The DNA for the CDR3 is TGTGCCAGCAGCGCCACAGGGGGAGGCACCTACGAGCAGTACTTC. Its protein is CASSATGGGTYEQYF. The full variable domain, completed using reference TRBV7-9 and TRBJ2-7, is DTGVSQNPRHKITKRGQNVTFRCDPISEHNRLYWYRQTLGQGPEFLTYFQNEAQLEKSRLLSDRFSAERPKGSFSTLEIQRTEQGDSAMYLCASSATGGGTYEQYFGPGTRLTVT.